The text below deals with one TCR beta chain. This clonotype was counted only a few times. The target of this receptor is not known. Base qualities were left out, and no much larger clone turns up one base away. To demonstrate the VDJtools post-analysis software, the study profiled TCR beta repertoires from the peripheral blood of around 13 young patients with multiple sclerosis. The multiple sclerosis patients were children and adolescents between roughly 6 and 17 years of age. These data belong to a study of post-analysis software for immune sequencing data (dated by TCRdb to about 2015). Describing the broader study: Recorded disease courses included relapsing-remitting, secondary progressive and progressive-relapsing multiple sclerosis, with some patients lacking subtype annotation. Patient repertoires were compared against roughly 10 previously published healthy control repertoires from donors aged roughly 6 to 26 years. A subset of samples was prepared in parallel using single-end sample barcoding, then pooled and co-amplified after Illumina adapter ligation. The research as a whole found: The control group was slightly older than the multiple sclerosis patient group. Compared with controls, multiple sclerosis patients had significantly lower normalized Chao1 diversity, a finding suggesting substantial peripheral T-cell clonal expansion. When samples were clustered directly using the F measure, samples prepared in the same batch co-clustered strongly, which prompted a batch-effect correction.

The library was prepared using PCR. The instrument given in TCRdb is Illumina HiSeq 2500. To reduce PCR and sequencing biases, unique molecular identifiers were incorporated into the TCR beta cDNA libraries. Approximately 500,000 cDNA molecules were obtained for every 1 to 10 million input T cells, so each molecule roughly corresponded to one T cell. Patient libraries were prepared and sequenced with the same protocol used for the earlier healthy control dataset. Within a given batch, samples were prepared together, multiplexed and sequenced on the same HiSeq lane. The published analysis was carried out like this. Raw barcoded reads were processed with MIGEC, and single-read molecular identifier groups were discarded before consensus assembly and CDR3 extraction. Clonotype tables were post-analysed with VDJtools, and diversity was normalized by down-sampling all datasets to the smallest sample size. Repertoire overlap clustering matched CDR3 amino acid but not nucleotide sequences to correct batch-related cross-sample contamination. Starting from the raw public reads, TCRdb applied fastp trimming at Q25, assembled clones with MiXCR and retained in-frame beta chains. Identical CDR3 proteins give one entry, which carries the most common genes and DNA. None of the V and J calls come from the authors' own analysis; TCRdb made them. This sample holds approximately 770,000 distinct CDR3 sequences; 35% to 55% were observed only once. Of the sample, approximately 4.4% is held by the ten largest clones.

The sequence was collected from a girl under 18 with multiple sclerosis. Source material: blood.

The DNA sequence is TGTGCCAGCAGCCTCGAGTGGAATCAGCCCCAGCATTTT. Protein translation: CASSLEWNQPQHF. The chain employs TRBV7-9 and TRBJ1-5, with the D gene too uncertain to name. The V and J ends are trimmed by 5 bases and 4 bases, leaving 9 bases between them. The CDR3 numbers 13 residues from cysteine through phenylalanine. CDR3 DNA is the only sequence kept; it has 39 bases, read in frame from the first base. The germline V gene encodes CDR1 SEHNR and CDR2 FQNEAQ (reference sequence).